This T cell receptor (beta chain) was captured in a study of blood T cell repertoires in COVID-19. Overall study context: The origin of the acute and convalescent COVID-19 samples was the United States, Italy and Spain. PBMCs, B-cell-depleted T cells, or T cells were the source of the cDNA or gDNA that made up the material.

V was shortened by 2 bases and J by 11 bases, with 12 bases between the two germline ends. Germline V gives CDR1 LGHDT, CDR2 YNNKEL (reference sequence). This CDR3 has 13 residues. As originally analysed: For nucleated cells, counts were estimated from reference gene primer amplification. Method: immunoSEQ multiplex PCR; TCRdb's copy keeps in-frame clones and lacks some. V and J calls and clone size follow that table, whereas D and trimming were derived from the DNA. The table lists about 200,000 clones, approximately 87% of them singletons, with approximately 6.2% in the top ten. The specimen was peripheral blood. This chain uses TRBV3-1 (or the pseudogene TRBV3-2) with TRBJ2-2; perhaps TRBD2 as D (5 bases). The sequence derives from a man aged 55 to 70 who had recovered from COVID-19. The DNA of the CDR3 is TGTGCCAGCAGCCAAACGGGCCCGGGAGAGCTGTTTTTT. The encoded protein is CASSQTGPGELFF.